A single sample is the source of the 14 T cell receptor beta chains below, sequenced in a study of cytotoxic CD8 clonotypes in ibrutinib-treated CLL. TCRdb's copy holds only in-frame clones and misses some; the assay was immunoSEQ multiplex PCR. The profile shows hundreds of thousands of clones, approximately 67% of them singletons. This material consisted of PBMCs, taken after 36 months of ibrutinib treatment. The origin of the receptors is a human donor with chronic lymphocytic leukemia.

The chain combines TRBV9 with TRBJ2-3, with 7 bases that match TRBD1. With 4 bases clipped from V and 2 bases from J, the junction kept 4 bases outside the gene matches. The CDR3 totals 14 residues. Looked up from germline, CDR1 is SGDLS and CDR2 is YYNGEE. The CDR3 DNA reads TGTGCCAGCAGCTTGGGACAGTACACAGATACGCAGTATTTT. Its protein is CASSLGQYTDTQYF.

V and J are TRBV5-1 and TRBJ1-6; D gene uncertain. V was cut by 0 bases and J by 10 bases, with 11 bases left in between. The germline V gene encodes CDR1 SGHRS and CDR2 YFSETQ. This CDR3 spans 14 amino acids. DNA for the CDR3: TGCGCCAGCAGCTTGGACGGGTCCGGGTCACCCCTCCACTTT. Its translation is CASSLDGSGSPLHF.

This clone was detected a few times. The chain is built from TRBV5-1 and TRBJ1-1, with D perhaps matching TRBD1 (5 bases). CDR1 is SGHRS and CDR2 is YFSETQ in the germline V gene. The CDR3 sequence is 16 residues long. V gave up 0 bases and J gave up 1 base, with 13 bases separating them. CDR3 sequence: CASSLDFGGGNTEAFF. CDR3 sequence (DNA): TGCGCCAGCAGCTTGGATTTTGGCGGGGGGAACACTGAAGCTTTCTTT.

V usage is TRBV7-6 and J usage is TRBJ2-5; 8 bases line up with TRBD2. Per the germline V gene, CDR1 is SGHVS and CDR2 is FNYEAQ. The CDR3 contains 16 residues. The V segment lost 5 bases and the J segment 0 bases; nucleotides outside the gene matches: 8. CDR3 sequence reads: CASSPWAGGNQETQYF. CDR3 DNA sequence: TGTGCCAGCAGCCCCTGGGCGGGAGGTAACCAAGAGACCCAGTACTTC.

This chain connects TRBV28 to TRBJ2-5, with 8 bases identical to TRBD1. CDR3 size: 15 residues. Germline V gene sequence: CDR1 MDHEN, CDR2 SYDVKM. Losses at the gene ends were 6 bases for V and 4 bases for J; bases not matched to a gene: 10. This chain's CDR3 is CASRRPSGGGETQYF. Written as DNA, the CDR3 is TGTGCCAGCAGGCGCCCCTCAGGGGGCGGAGAGACCCAGTACTTC.

This clone has a handful of counts. The chain is built from TRBV7-2 and TRBJ1-2; tentatively, D is TRBD1 (5 bases). Trimming stripped 1 base from V and 6 bases from J, with 6 bases between. The germline V gene encodes CDR1 SGHTA and CDR2 FQGNSA. The CDR3 is 12 residues long. The CDR3 DNA sequence: TGTGCCAGCAGCTTAGAAGGGGATGGCTACACCTTC. It yields the protein CASSLEGDGYTF.

This CDR3 is CASSPSVGYGYTF. CDR3 nucleotide sequence: TGTGCCAGTAGTCCTTCAGTGGGCTATGGCTACACCTTC. The V and J genes are TRBV19 and TRBJ1-2; no definite D call. Trimming removed 5 bases at V and 4 bases at J, with 11 bases between. From germline, CDR1 is LNHDA and CDR2 SQIVND (reference sequence). This CDR3 comprises 13 residues.

The chain carries TRBV11-2 and TRBJ2-7; 12 nucleotides line up with TRBD1. Germline V gene lookup returns CDR1 SGHAT and CDR2 FQNNGV. Trimming at V came to 7 bases and at J to 5 bases, leaving 15 bases not matched to a gene. The CDR3 is 17 amino acids. The CDR3: CASTLAPVGTGGHEQYF. Here the CDR3 DNA reads TGTGCCAGCACCCTGGCCCCGGTAGGGACAGGGGGCCACGAGCAGTACTTC.

The chain carries TRBV9 and TRBJ1-4, with 7 bases fitting TRBD1. This CDR3 contains 16 residues. Germline loops: CDR1 SGDLS, CDR2 YYNGEE. V dropped 3 bases and J dropped 8; count of bases not matched to a gene: 13. For the CDR3, the DNA is TGTGCCAGCAGCGACCACATAGGGGGCGTGAGGGAAAAACTGTTTTTT. Translating it yields CASSDHIGGVREKLFF.

The J gene is TRBJ1-5, the V gene TRBV7-9; maybe TRBD1 (5 bases). This CDR3 contains 17 residues. V shed 7 bases and J shed 0 bases, with 19 bases lying between them. Germline V gene data show CDR1 as SEHNR and CDR2 as FQNEAQ (reference sequence). The CDR3 nucleotides read TGTGCCAGCACCCCCCAAGGAGGGGCATATAGCAATCAGCCCCAGCATTTT. The encoded protein is CASTPQGGAYSNQPQHF.

This clone has a single count. This chain uses TRBV7-3 with TRBJ2-1, with a tentative D call TRBD1 (5 bases). CDR3 length equals 17 residues. V was shortened by 5 bases and J by 7 bases, with 24 bases between the two germline ends. The germline V gene has CDR1 SGHTA and CDR2 FQGTGA. The DNA for the CDR3 is TGTGCCAGCAGCACAAAAGCTAGTCCCCCAGGGAAAAATGAGCAGTTCTTC. Translating it yields CASSTKASPPGKNEQFF.

The chain recombines TRBV9 with TRBJ2-3; no reliable D call. V was cut by 3 bases and J by 1 base, with 6 bases left in between. The CDR3 runs 13 residues. In germline, CDR1 is SGDLS, CDR2 YYNGEE. CDR3 sequence reads: CASSARRTDTQYF. In DNA form, the CDR3 reads TGTGCCAGCAGCGCCAGACGCACAGATACGCAGTATTTT.

This rearrangement joins TRBV11-2 to TRBJ2-7, with 9 bases that match TRBD2. Germline lookup yields CDR1 SGHAT and CDR2 FQNNGV. The trim removed 5 bases at V and 6 bases at J, leaving 8 bases unmatched. This CDR3 is 14 amino acids long. The CDR3 coding sequence is TGTGCCAGCAGCCCGACTAGCGGTGGAACCGAGCAGTACTTC. As protein: CASSPTSGGTEQYF.

The gene calls are TRBV5-1 and TRBJ1-5; 9 nucleotides match TRBD1. CDR1 and CDR2 (germline): SGHRS, YFSETQ. CDR3 size: 15 residues. With 4 bases clipped from V and 6 bases from J, the junction kept 8 bases outside the gene matches. The CDR3 protein is CASSPTGQGGQPQHF. The CDR3 DNA reads as TGCGCCAGCAGCCCGACGGGACAGGGTGGTCAGCCCCAGCATTTT.